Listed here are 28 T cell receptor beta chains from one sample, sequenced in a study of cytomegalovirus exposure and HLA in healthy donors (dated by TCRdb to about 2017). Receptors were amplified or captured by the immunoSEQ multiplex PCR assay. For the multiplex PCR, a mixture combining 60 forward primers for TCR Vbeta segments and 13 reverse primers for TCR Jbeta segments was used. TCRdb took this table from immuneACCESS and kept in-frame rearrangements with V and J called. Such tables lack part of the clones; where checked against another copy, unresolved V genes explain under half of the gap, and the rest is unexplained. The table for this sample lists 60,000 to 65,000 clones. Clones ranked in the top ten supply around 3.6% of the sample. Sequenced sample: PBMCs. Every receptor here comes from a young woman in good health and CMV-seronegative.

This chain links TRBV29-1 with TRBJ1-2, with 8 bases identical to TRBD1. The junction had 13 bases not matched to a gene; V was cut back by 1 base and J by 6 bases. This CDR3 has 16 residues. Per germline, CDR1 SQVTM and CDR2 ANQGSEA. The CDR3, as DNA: TGCAGCGTTGAAGGGGCACGGACAGGGAATAAAAATGGCTACACCTTC. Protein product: CSVEGARTGNKNGYTF.

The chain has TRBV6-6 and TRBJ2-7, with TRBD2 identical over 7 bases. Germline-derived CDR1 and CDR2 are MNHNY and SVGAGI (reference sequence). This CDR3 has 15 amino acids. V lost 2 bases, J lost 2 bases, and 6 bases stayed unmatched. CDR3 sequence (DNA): TGTGCCAGCAGTTACCAACGGGAGGTCACCTACGAGCAGTACTTC. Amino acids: CASSYQREVTYEQYF.

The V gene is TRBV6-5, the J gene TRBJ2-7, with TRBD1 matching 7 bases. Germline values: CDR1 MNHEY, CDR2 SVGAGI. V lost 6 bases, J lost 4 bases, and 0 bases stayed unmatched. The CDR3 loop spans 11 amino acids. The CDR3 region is CASRQGYEQYF. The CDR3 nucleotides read TGTGCCAGCAGACAGGGGTACGAGCAGTACTTC.

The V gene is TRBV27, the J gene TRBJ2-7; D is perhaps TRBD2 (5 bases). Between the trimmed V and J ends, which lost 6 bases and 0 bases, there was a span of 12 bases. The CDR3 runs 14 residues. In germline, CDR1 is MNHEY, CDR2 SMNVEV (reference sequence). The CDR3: CASSLNSASYEQYF. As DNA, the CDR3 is TGTGCCAGCAGCCTGAATAGCGCCTCCTACGAGCAGTACTTC.

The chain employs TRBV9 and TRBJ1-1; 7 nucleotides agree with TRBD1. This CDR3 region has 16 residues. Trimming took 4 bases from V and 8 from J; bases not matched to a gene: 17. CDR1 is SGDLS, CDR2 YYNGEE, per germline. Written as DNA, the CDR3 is TGTGCCAGCAGCCCCCCGAGGGGGCTCAGTGGGCCAGAAGCTTTCTTT. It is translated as CASSPPRGLSGPEAFF.

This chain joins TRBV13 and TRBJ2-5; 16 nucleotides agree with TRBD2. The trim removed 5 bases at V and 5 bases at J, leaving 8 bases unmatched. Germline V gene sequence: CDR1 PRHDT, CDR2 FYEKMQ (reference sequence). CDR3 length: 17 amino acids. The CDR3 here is CASSHGTSGRALETQYF. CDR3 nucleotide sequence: TGTGCCAGCAGCCACGGGACTAGCGGGAGGGCCCTTGAGACCCAGTACTTC.

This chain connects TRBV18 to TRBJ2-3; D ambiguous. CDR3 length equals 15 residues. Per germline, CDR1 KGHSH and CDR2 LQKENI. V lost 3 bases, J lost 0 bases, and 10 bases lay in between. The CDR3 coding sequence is TGTGCCAGCTCACCTTCCGACACCAGCACAGATACGCAGTATTTT. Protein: CASSPSDTSTDTQYF.

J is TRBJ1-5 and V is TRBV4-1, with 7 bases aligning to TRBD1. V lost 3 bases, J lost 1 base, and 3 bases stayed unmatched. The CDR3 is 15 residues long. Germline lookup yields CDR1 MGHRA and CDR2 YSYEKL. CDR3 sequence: CASSQTGLSNQPQHF. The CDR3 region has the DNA TGCGCCAGCAGCCAGACAGGGTTGAGCAATCAGCCCCAGCATTTT.

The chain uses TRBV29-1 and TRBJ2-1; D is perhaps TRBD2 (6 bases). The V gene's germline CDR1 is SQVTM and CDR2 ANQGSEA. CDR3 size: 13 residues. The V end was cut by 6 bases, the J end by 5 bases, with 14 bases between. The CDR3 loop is CSVMGGTNNEQFF. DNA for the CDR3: TGCAGCGTAATGGGGGGTACGAACAATGAGCAGTTCTTC.

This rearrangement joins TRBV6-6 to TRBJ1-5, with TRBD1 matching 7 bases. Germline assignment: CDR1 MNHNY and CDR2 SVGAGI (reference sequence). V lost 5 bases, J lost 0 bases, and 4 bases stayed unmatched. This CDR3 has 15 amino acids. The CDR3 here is CASSRGTDSNQPQHF. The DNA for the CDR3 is TGTGCCAGCAGTCGGGGGACAGATAGCAATCAGCCCCAGCATTTT.

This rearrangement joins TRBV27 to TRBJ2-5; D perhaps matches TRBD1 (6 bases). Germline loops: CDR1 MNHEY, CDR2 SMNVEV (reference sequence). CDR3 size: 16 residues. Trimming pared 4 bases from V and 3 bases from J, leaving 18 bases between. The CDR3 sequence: CASSSRVQGWEETQYF. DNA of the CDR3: TGTGCCAGCAGTTCTAGAGTACAGGGCTGGGAAGAGACCCAGTACTTC.

CDR3 amino acids: CASGPRGHEQYF. CDR3 sequence (DNA): TGTGCCAGCGGGCCCAGGGGCCACGAGCAGTACTTC. The chain carries TRBV28 and TRBJ2-7; tentative D call: TRBD1 (6 bases). The CDR3 is 12 amino acids. Trimming cost V 8 bases and J 5 bases, with 13 bases left between them. Per germline, CDR1 MDHEN and CDR2 SYDVKM. The entire variable domain, with the rest obtained from reference TRBV28 and TRBJ2-7, is as follows: DVKVTQSSRYLVKRTGEKVFLECVQDMDHENMFWYRQDPGLGLRLIYFSYDVKMKEKGDIPEGYSVSREKKERFSLILESASTNQTSMYLCASGPRGHEQYFGPGTRLTVT.

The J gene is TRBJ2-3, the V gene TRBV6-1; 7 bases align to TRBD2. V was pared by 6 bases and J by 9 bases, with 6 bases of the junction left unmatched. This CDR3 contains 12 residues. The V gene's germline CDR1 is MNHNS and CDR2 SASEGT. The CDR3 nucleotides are TGTGCCAGCAGCTTCTGGGGAGGGACGCAGTATTTT. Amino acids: CASSFWGGTQYF.

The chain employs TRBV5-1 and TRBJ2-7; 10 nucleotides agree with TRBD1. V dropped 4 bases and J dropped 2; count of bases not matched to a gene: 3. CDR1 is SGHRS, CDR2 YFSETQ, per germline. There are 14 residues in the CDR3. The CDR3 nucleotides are TGCGCCAGCAGCACAGGACAGGGGGCCTACGAGCAGTACTTC. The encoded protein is CASSTGQGAYEQYF.

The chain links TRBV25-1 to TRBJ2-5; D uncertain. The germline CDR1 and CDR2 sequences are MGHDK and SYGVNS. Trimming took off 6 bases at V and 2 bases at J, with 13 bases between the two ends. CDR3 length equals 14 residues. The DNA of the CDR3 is TGTGCCAGCAGCGAAAAGACTGGACAAGAGACCCAGTACTTC. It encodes CASSEKTGQETQYF.

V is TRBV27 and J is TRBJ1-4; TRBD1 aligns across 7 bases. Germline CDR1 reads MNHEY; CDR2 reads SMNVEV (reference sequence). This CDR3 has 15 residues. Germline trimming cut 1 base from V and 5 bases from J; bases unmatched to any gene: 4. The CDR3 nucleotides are TGTGCCAGCAGTTTATTACAGGGGTTAAATGAAAAACTGTTTTTT. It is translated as CASSLLQGLNEKLFF.

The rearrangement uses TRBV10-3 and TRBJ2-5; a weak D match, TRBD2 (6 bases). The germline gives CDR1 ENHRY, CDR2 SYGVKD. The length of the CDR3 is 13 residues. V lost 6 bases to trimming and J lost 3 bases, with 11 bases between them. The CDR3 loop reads CAIRGTSKETQYF. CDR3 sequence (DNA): TGTGCCATCAGGGGAACTAGCAAAGAGACCCAGTACTTC.

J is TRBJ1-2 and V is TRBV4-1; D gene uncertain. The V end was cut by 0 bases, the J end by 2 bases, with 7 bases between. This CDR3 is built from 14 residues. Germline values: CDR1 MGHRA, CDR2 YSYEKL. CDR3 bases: TGCGCCAGCAGCCAAGAGGCGGTCAACTATGGCTACACCTTC. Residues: CASSQEAVNYGYTF.

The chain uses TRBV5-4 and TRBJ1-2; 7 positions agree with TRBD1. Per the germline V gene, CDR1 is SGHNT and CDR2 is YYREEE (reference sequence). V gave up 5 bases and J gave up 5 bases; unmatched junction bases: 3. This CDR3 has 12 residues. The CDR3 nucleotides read TGTGCCAGCAGGCGGGACAGTTATGGCTACACCTTC. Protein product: CASRRDSYGYTF.

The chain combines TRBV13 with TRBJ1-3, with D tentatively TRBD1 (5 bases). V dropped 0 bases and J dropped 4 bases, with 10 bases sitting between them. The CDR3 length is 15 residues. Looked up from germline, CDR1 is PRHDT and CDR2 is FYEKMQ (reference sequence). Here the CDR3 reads CASSLGRAVGNTIYF. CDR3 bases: TGTGCCAGCAGCTTAGGCAGGGCCGTCGGAAACACCATATATTTT.

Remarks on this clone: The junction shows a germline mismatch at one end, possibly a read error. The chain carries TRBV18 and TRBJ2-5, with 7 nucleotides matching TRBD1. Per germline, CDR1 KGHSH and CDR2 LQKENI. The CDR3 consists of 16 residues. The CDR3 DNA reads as TGTGCCAGCTCCCCACGACAGGGTTTACGGGAAGAGACCCAGTACTTC. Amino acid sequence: CASSPRQGLREETQYF. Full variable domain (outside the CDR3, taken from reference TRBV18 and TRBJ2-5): NAGVMQNPRHLVRRRGQEARLRCSPMKGHSHVYWYRQLPEEGLKFMVYLQKENIIDESGMPKERFSAEFPKEGPSILRIQQVVRGDSAAYFCASSPRQGLREETQYFGPGTRLLVL.

The CDR3 region is CASSLDRGTDTQYF. DNA of the CDR3: TGTGCCAGCAGTTTAGACAGGGGCACAGATACGCAGTATTTT. The chain has TRBV28 and TRBJ2-3; the match to TRBD1 covers 7 bases. J lost 1 base, V lost 2 bases, and 0 bases had no gene match. The germline gives CDR1 MDHEN, CDR2 SYDVKM. This CDR3 is 14 amino acids long.

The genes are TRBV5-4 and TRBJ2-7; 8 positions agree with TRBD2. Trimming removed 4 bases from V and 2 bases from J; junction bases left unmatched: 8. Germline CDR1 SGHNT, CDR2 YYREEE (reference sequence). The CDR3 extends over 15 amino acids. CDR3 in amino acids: CASSIPGLGTYEQYF. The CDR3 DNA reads TGTGCCAGCAGCATACCGGGACTAGGAACCTACGAGCAGTACTTC.

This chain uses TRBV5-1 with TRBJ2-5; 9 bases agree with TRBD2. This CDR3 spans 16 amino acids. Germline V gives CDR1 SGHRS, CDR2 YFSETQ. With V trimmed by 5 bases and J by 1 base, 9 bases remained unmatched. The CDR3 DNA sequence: TGCGCCAGCAGTCCCTGGGCTAGCGGGGCCCAAGAGACCCAGTACTTC. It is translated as CASSPWASGAQETQYF.

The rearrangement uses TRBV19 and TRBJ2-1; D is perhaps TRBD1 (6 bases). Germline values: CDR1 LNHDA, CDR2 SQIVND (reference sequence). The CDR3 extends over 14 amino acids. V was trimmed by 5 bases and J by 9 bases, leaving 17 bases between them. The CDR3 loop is CASSPDRTVVEQFF. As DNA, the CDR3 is TGTGCCAGTAGTCCCGACAGGACGGTGGTTGAGCAGTTCTTC.

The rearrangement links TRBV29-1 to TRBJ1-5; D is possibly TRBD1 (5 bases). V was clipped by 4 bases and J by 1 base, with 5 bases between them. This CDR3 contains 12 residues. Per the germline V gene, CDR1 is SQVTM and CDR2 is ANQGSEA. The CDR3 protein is CSVAGSNQPQHF. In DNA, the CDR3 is TGCAGCGTTGCAGGGAGCAATCAGCCCCAGCATTTT.

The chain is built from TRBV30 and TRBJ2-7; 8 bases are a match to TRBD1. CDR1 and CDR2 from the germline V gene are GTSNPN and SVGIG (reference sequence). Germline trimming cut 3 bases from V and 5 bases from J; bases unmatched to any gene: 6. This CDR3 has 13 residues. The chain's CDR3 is CAWRRQGRNEQYF. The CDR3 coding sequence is TGTGCCTGGAGAAGACAGGGGAGGAACGAGCAGTACTTC.

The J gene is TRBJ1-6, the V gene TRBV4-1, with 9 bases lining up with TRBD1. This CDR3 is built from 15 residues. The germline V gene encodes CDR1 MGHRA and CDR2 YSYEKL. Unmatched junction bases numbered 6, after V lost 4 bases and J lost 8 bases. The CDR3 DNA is TGCGCCAGCAGCCTCACAGGGGGCGCGGATTCACCCCTCCACTTT. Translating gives CASSLTGGADSPLHF.